Described below is a single TCR beta chain sequence and its context. Its antigen is currently unknown. In the PCR, 60 Vbeta and 13 Jbeta primers were used. Measured with immunoSEQ multiplex PCR; TCRdb has only the in-frame clones, and not every one. The sample holds around 150,000 clones, around 80% seen once. The data were obtained in a study of cytomegalovirus exposure and HLA in healthy donors. Whole-study results and caveats: As immune exposure information, only CMV serostatus was available.

The material sequenced was PBMCs. This TCR was sampled from a man aged 40-49 years in good health and CMV-seropositive.

CDR3 nucleotides: TGTGCCAGTTCCCCAGGGCTGGCGTACACTGAAGCTTTCTTT. This translates into CASSPGLAYTEAFF. The V and J genes are TRBV19 and TRBJ1-1, with D perhaps TRBD1 (5 bases). Looked up from germline, CDR1 is LNHDA and CDR2 is SQIVND (reference sequence). Trimming pared 8 bases from V and 3 bases from J, leaving 16 bases between. This CDR3 region has 14 residues.